This T cell receptor (beta chain) is drawn from a study of shared clonotypes between healthy human individuals. About the study: There were three CD4 naive, three CD4 memory, two CD8 naive and one CD8 memory plates per donor. Findings and caveats of the study: Sequencing depth was expected to influence donor clonotype sharing. With several donors compared, around 5.4% of naive CD4 clonotypes were shared.

Germline CDR1 MNHEY, CDR2 SMNVEV (reference sequence). With 0 bases clipped from V and 4 bases from J, the junction kept 7 bases outside the gene matches. This CDR3 contains 17 residues. In regard to this clone: Its antigen is currently unknown.

The method was immunoSEQ multiplex PCR; TCRdb's version includes in-frame clones alone and lacks a portion of them. There are hundreds of thousands of clones in the sample; around 73% occur only once, and roughly 2% lies in the top ten. Specimen: memory CD4+ T cells sorted from blood. Subset indicated: CD45RA-negative fraction. This sequence joins TRBV27 and TRBJ2-1; TRBD2 matches 9 bases. This TCR came from a woman in her 30s in good health. The CDR3 loop is CASSLSPLAGLYNEQFF. The CDR3 DNA is TGTGCCAGCAGTTTATCACCACTAGCGGGTTTGTACAATGAGCAGTTCTTC.